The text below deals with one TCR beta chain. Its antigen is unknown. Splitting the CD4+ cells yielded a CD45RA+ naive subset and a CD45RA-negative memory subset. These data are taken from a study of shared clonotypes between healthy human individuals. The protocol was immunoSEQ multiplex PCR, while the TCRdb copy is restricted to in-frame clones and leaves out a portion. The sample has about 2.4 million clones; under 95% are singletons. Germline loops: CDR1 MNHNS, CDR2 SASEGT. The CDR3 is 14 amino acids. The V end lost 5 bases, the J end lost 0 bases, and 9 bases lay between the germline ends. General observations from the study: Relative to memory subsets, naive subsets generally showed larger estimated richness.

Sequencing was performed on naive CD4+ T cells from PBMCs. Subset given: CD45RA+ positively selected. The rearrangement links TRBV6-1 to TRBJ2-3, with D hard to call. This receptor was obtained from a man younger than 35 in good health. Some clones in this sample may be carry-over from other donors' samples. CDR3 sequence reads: CASSPTVSTDTQYF. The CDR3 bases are TGTGCCAGCAGTCCCACAGTGAGCACAGATACGCAGTATTTT.